These T cell receptor beta chains were read from a single sample in a study of cytomegalovirus exposure and HLA in healthy donors. Sequenced by immunoSEQ multiplex PCR; TCRdb stores in-frame clones only, minus some. The profile shows around 140,000 clones, roughly three quarters of them singletons. The specimen was PBMCs. The receptor source for this set is a female donor in good health and CMV-seronegative. The CDR3 runs from the conserved cysteine through the conserved F or W. D genes are given only for firm matches. The size entry is marked missing in some rows and otherwise reads once, few, many or a size class.

. TRBJ2-1 TRBD2 TRBV18 TGTGCCAGCTCTTTGACTAGCGGGAGGGACGAGCAGTTCTTC CASSLTSGRDEQFF
. TRBJ2-7 . TRBV7-3 TGTGCCAGCAGCCTGTATAGGACAGCCCTTTACGAGCAGTACTTC CASSLYRTALYEQYF
once TRBJ1-5 . TRBV5-5 TGTGCCAGCAGCACCACAGGGTCAAGGCAGCCCCAGCATTTT CASSTTGSRQPQHF
once TRBJ2-7 . TRBV5-1 TGCGCCAGCAGCCGGGACTCCTACGAGCAGTACTTC CASSRDSYEQYF
. TRBJ1-6 . TRBV2 TGTGCCAGCAGTATTCGACGGAGCTCCTATAATTCACCCCTCCACTTT CASSIRRSSYNSPLHF
. TRBJ1-2 . TRBV5-1 TGCGCCAGCAGCTTGGTTGGCGGTGGCTACACCTTC CASSLVGGGYTF
. TRBJ2-1 TRBD2 TRBV18 TGTGCCAGCTCACCCCCTGTAGCGGGGGGCTACAATGAGCAGTTCTTC CASSPPVAGGYNEQFF
. TRBJ1-3 . TRBV10-3 TGTGCCATCAGTGACCTGCAGGCTTGGGGAAACACCATATATTTT CAISDLQAWGNTIYF
few TRBJ1-5 . TRBV6-5 TGTGCCAGCAGTTACACACTACCCGGACCCCAGCATTTT CASSYTLPGPQHF
. TRBJ2-6 . TRBV7-9 TGTGCCAGCAGCAACCGACAGATCTCCTTCTCTGGGGCCAACGTCCTGACTTTC CASSNRQISFSGANVLTF
once TRBJ2-3 TRBD2 TRBV10-2 TGCGCCAGCAGTGGAGGAGAGCGGGAGAAGGGAGATACGCAGTATTTT CASSGGEREKGDTQYF
. TRBJ2-7 TRBD2 TRBV27 TGTGCCAGTTGGACCAGTCGCGGGAGGTACGAGCAGTACTTC CASWTSRGRYEQYF
. TRBJ2-7 . TRBV27 TGTGCCAGCAGTTTAAGGGGGGGGTTAACCTACGAGCAGTACTTC CASSLRGGLTYEQYF
few TRBJ1-1 . TRBV30 TGTGCCTGGAGTAGGGGGGGATTGAACACTGAAGCTTTCTTT CAWSRGGLNTEAFF
. TRBJ1-2 . TRBV19 TGTGCCAGTAGTCCGGACAGAGTTAACTATGGCTACACCTTC CASSPDRVNYGYTF
. TRBJ1-1 . TRBV2 TGTGCCAGCAGTGCCCCACAATTTAGGAGGGAGGAAACTGAAGCTTTCTTT CASSAPQFRREETEAFF
. TRBJ1-2 . TRBV7-2 TGTGCCAGCACCAGAGACGCGGGCTCCTATGGCTACACCTTC CASTRDAGSYGYTF
few TRBJ2-6 TRBD2 TRBV28 TGTGCCAGCAGTGGAAGCGGGGGGCTCTTCTCCTCTGGGGCCAACGTCCTGACTTTC CASSGSGGLFSSGANVLTF
. TRBJ1-5 TRBD1 TRBV28 TGTGCCAGCAGATCCCAACAGGGGAGCAATCAGCCCCAGCATTTT CASRSQQGSNQPQHF
. TRBJ2-7 TRBD2 TRBV7-8 TGTGCCAGCAGCTTAGGGTTGGGACTAGCGGGATCCAGCTCCTACGAGCAGTACTTC CASSLGLGLAGSSSYEQYF
once TRBJ2-2 TRBD1 TRBV19 TGTGCCAGTAGTATATCAAGGACAGGGGGCTCCGGGGAGCTGTTTTTT CASSISRTGGSGELFF
few TRBJ1-4 . TRBV6-1 TGTGCCAGCAGTGTGGACATCTTCGCAACTAATGAAAAACTGTTTTTT CASSVDIFATNEKLFF
. TRBJ2-3 TRBD1 TRBV6-5 TGTGCCAGCAGACCTACAGGGGGCACAGATACGCAGTATTTT CASRPTGGTDTQYF
. TRBJ1-2 TRBD1 TRBV5-3 TGTGCCAGAAGCTTGAGTAGGGCTGCTGACAGGGGGGCTGGTGGCTATGGCTACACCTTC CARSLSRAADRGAGGYGYTF
once TRBJ1-3 TRBD1 TRBV19 TGTGCCAGTAGTCTTATGGGACAGCGATCCTCCCTCTCGAGCTCTGGAAACACCATATATTTT CASSLMGQRSSLSSSGNTIYF
. TRBJ1-1 . TRBV5-1 TGCGCCAGCAGCTTGTCCGGGATTTCTCTTACTGAAGCTTTCTTT CASSLSGISLTEAFF
. TRBJ1-3 . TRBV7-9 TGTGCCAGCAGCCCCCTCGGGAATATACGAAACACCATATATTTT CASSPLGNIRNTIYF
. TRBJ2-1 . TRBV4-2 TGTGCCAGCAGCCAAGGTCGCCTCGCGGGGTCCCCCTACAATGAGCAGTTCTTC CASSQGRLAGSPYNEQFF